Listed here are 28 T cell receptor beta chains from one sample, sequenced in a study of OX40 agonist ivuxolimab in advanced cancers. Libraries were prepared by immunoSEQ multiplex PCR; TCRdb keeps only in-frame clonotypes and omits some of them. The sample comprises 80,000 or so clones, roughly 84% of which are singletons, and more than 0.3% rests with the top ten. Here the sequenced sample was CD4+ or CD8+ T cells sorted from blood, taken in a trial of the OX40 agonist ivuxolimab. These receptor sequences come from an adult with an advanced solid tumor such as melanoma, head and neck, liver or kidney cancer.

The chain employs TRBV11-2 and TRBJ1-1; the D is unclear. This CDR3 is 15 amino acids long. Germline values: CDR1 SGHAT, CDR2 FQNNGV. The ends were cut back, 2 bases at V and 1 base at J, with 11 bases in the middle. The CDR3 reads CASSLSGVENTEAFF. Written as DNA, the CDR3 is TGTGCCAGCAGCTTATCTGGGGTCGAGAACACTGAAGCTTTCTTT.

The rearrangement uses TRBV5-1 and TRBJ1-1, with 8 positions matching TRBD1. CDR1 is SGHRS, CDR2 YFSETQ, per germline. Trimming took 0 bases from V and 1 from J; bases not matched to a gene: 2. The CDR3 runs to 15 residues. This CDR3 is CASSLEGTGNTEAFF. The CDR3 nucleotides read TGCGCCAGCAGCTTGGAGGGGACAGGGAACACTGAAGCTTTCTTT.

J is TRBJ2-4 and V is TRBV5-1; tentative D call: TRBD2 (5 bases). The CDR3 loop spans 15 amino acids. V was trimmed by 2 bases and J by 6 bases, leaving 15 bases between them. Germline V lookup: CDR1 SGHRS, CDR2 YFSETQ. CDR3 nucleotides: TGCGCCAGCAGCTTAGGGAACTCCGGAGGAAACATTCAGTACTTC. It translates to CASSLGNSGGNIQYF. The full variable domain, rest sourced from reference TRBV5-1 and TRBJ2-4, is KAGVTQTPRYLIKTRGQQVTLSCSPISGHRSVSWYQQTPGQGLQFLFEYFSETQRNKGNFPGRFSGRQFSNSRSEMNVSTLELGDSALYLCASSLGNSGGNIQYFGAGTRLSVL.

The chain has TRBV5-5 and TRBJ1-1, with D maybe TRBD1 (5 bases). The CDR3 covers 16 residues. V lost 2 bases, J lost 1 base, and 15 bases lay in between. Germline CDR1 SGHKS, CDR2 YYEKEE (reference sequence). This CDR3 is CASSFLGPQGNTEAFF. The DNA for the CDR3 is TGTGCCAGCAGCTTCCTAGGGCCTCAGGGGAACACTGAAGCTTTCTTT.

The V call is TRBV7-2, the J call TRBJ2-1; 14 bases map to TRBD2. Germline loops: CDR1 SGHTA, CDR2 FQGNSA. The CDR3 has 16 residues. The V and J ends lost 5 bases and 7 bases, in that order; junction bases with no gene match: 7. In DNA, the CDR3 is TGTGCCAGCAGCCCCGCCGGGACTAGCGGGAGAAATGAGCAGTTCTTC. Translated, it gives CASSPAGTSGRNEQFF.

The rearrangement joins TRBV7-6 to TRBJ1-3; D remains ambiguous. Trimming removed 3 bases at V and 3 bases at J, with 9 bases between. Germline V gives CDR1 SGHVS, CDR2 FNYEAQ. The CDR3 spans 14 residues. The CDR3 bases are TGTGCCAGCAGCTTTCAAGAATATGGAAACACCATATATTTT. It specifies CASSFQEYGNTIYF.

The rearrangement links TRBV7-2 to TRBJ1-6, with a possible D match to TRBD1 (5 bases). This CDR3 is built from 16 residues. Germline assignment: CDR1 SGHTA and CDR2 FQGNSA. V dropped 6 bases and J dropped 9 bases, with 21 bases sitting between them. CDR3 in DNA: TGTGCCAGCAGAGGAAGGTTCGATGCGAGGGGTTCACCCCTCCACTTT. Amino acid sequence: CASRGRFDARGSPLHF. Filled out from reference TRBV7-2 and TRBJ1-6, the complete variable domain reads GAGVSQSPSNKVTEKGKDVELRCDPISGHTALYWYRQSLGQGLEFLIYFQGNSAPDKSGLPSDRFSAERTGGSVSTLTIQRTQQEDSAVYLCASRGRFDARGSPLHFGNGTRLTVT.

The chain recombines TRBV5-4 with TRBJ1-1, with 11 bases that match TRBD1. The CDR3 sequence is 17 residues long. Germline trimming cut 3 bases from V and 4 bases from J; bases unmatched to any gene: 11. Germline CDR1 reads SGHNT; CDR2 reads YYREEE (reference sequence). This CDR3 reads CASSYAGQGAGGTEAFF. The CDR3 nucleotides read TGTGCCAGCAGCTACGCAGGACAGGGGGCCGGAGGCACTGAAGCTTTCTTT. Supplemented by reference TRBV5-4 and TRBJ1-1, the full variable domain reads ETGVTQSPTHLIKTRGQQVTLRCSSQSGHNTVSWYQQALGQGPQFIFQYYREEENGRGNFPPRFSGLQFPNYSSELNVNALELDDSALYLCASSYAGQGAGGTEAFFGQGTRLTVV.

The rearrangement uses TRBV9 and TRBJ2-1; D might be TRBD2 (6 bases). The germline V gene has CDR1 SGDLS and CDR2 YYNGEE. V was shortened by 4 bases and J by 4 bases, with 18 bases between the two germline ends. CDR3 length: 16 residues. The CDR3 DNA reads as TGTGCCAGCAGCCCACGAGGGCGGGAAAGATACAATGAGCAGTTCTTC. Its translation: CASSPRGRERYNEQFF. The variable domain in full, completed from reference TRBV9 and TRBJ2-1, reads DSGVTQTPKHLITATGQRVTLRCSPRSGDLSVYWYQQSLDQGLQFLIQYYNGEERAKGNILERFSAQQFPDLHSELNLSSLELGDSALYFCASSPRGRERYNEQFFGPGTRLTVL.

As DNA, the CDR3 is TGCGCCAGCTATGGTCCCCTTCATGGCTACACCTTC. Its protein product is CASYGPLHGYTF. The genes are TRBV10-1 and TRBJ1-2; D gene ambiguous. This CDR3 is built from 12 residues. Trimming stripped 8 bases from V and 6 bases from J, with 13 bases between. Germline CDR1 and CDR2: WNHNN and SYGVQD (reference sequence).

The V call is TRBV4-1, the J call TRBJ1-1; D unresolved. CDR1 MGHRA and CDR2 YSYEKL come from the germline V gene. Trimming removed 8 bases at V and 3 bases at J, with 13 bases between. The CDR3 has 13 amino acids. The CDR3 reads CASSLTPHTEAFF. The CDR3 DNA reads TGCGCCAGCTCTTTAACCCCACACACTGAAGCTTTCTTT.

The rearrangement links TRBV27 to TRBJ2-5; possibly TRBD1 for D (6 bases). The germline V gene has CDR1 MNHEY and CDR2 SMNVEV (reference sequence). Trimming shortened V by 9 bases and J by 2 bases, and 7 bases separated the two germline ends. The CDR3 loop spans 11 amino acids. The CDR3 DNA reads TGTGCCAGTGGACAGCAAGAGACCCAGTACTTC. It encodes CASGQQETQYF.

V is TRBV18 and J is TRBJ2-3; D is ambiguous. V gave up 3 bases and J gave up 6 bases, with 10 bases separating them. CDR3 length: 13 residues. Germline CDR1 reads KGHSH; CDR2 reads LQKENI. The CDR3 reads CASSPIGQDTQYF. The CDR3 region has the DNA TGTGCCAGCTCACCCATCGGGCAGGATACGCAGTATTTT.

The chain carries TRBV5-1 and TRBJ2-7; 11 bases map to TRBD2. Germline V CDR1 and CDR2: SGHRS, YFSETQ. CDR3 length equals 14 residues. V lost 3 bases to trimming and J lost 4 bases; unmatched junction nucleotides: 3. CDR3 DNA sequence: TGCGCCAGCAGCTATTGGACTAGCGGGTACGAGCAGTACTTC. Translated: CASSYWTSGYEQYF.

This chain connects TRBV5-4 to TRBJ1-2; TRBD1 aligns across 10 bases. The J segment lost 2 bases and the V segment lost 4 bases, leaving 11 bases of the junction unmatched. The CDR3 is 17 residues long. Germline V gives CDR1 SGHNT, CDR2 YYREEE (reference sequence). The CDR3 region is CASSTRQGASSNYGYTF. The CDR3 DNA reads TGTGCCAGCAGCACCCGACAGGGGGCGTCATCAAACTATGGCTACACCTTC. Variable domain in full (rest from reference TRBV5-4 and TRBJ1-2): ETGVTQSPTHLIKTRGQQVTLRCSSQSGHNTVSWYQQALGQGPQFIFQYYREEENGRGNFPPRFSGLQFPNYSSELNVNALELDDSALYLCASSTRQGASSNYGYTFGSGTRLTVV.

The rearrangement joins TRBV28 to TRBJ1-5; no reliable D call. V was shortened by 3 bases and J by 5 bases, with 11 bases between the two germline ends. Germline lookup yields CDR1 MDHEN and CDR2 SYDVKM. The CDR3 is 14 amino acids. This chain's CDR3 is CASSLRSGHQPQHF. The CDR3 nucleotides read TGTGCCAGCAGTTTGCGGTCAGGACATCAGCCCCAGCATTTT.

The rearrangement links TRBV7-3 to TRBJ2-1; D possibly corresponds to TRBD2 (6 bases). The CDR3 sequence is 13 residues long. Germline V gene data show CDR1 as SGHTA and CDR2 as FQGTGA. Trimming took 3 bases from V and 10 from J, leaving 13 bases between them. The CDR3 loop reads CASSFVPREEQFF. The CDR3 DNA follows: TGTGCCAGCAGCTTCGTCCCACGGGAGGAGCAGTTCTTC.

This clone appeared a few times. The chain couples TRBV5-4 to TRBJ2-1, with 12 bases fitting TRBD2. The junction had 6 bases not matched to a gene; V was cut back by 2 bases and J by 9 bases. Germline CDR1 is SGHNT and CDR2 is YYREEE (reference sequence). The CDR3 spans 15 residues. The CDR3 DNA sequence: TGTGCCAGCAGCTTTCTAGCGGGGGGGCCCGGTGAGCAGTTCTTC. It encodes CASSFLAGGPGEQFF.

The V call is TRBV5-1, the J call TRBJ2-7; no firm D call. Trimming removed 0 bases from V and 3 bases from J, with 4 bases in between. From germline, CDR1 is SGHRS and CDR2 YFSETQ. The CDR3 spans 12 residues. CDR3 in DNA: TGCGCCAGCAGCTTGGATGGCTACGAGCAGTACGTC. Its protein is CASSLDGYEQYV.

The V call is TRBV6-6, the J call TRBJ1-2; D is undetermined. Germline CDR1 reads MNHNY; CDR2 reads SVGAGI (reference sequence). This CDR3 has 14 amino acids. The V end lost 2 bases, the J end lost 2 bases, and 9 bases lay between the germline ends. CDR3 protein: CASSYEGLNYGYTF. The CDR3, as DNA: TGTGCCAGCAGTTACGAAGGCCTCAACTATGGCTACACCTTC.

The chain recombines TRBV9 with TRBJ2-1; possible D gene TRBD2, 6 bases. The CDR3 contains 15 residues. Trimming cost V 4 bases and J 2 bases, with 13 bases left between them. Germline lookup yields CDR1 SGDLS and CDR2 YYNGEE. This CDR3 is CASSPASGAYNEQFF. The CDR3 bases are TGTGCCAGCAGCCCAGCCTCGGGGGCCTACAATGAGCAGTTCTTC.

This clone was recorded once. The chain is built from TRBV5-8 and TRBJ2-5, with 13 bases matching TRBD2. This CDR3 is 16 amino acids long. With 4 bases clipped from V and 2 bases from J, the junction kept 5 bases outside the gene matches. Germline V lookup: CDR1 SGHTS, CDR2 YDEGEE. CDR3 region: CASSAGTSGEQETQYF. In DNA, the CDR3 is TGTGCCAGCAGCGCAGGGACTAGCGGGGAACAAGAGACCCAGTACTTC.

The rearrangement joins TRBV5-1 to TRBJ2-3; D is ambiguous. CDR3 length: 14 residues. Germline lookup yields CDR1 SGHRS and CDR2 YFSETQ. V was pared by 2 bases and J by 2 bases, with 9 bases between. The CDR3 spells CASSFMGLTDTQYF. The CDR3, as DNA: TGCGCCAGCAGCTTTATGGGCCTCACAGATACGCAGTATTTT. Full variable domain (missing parts from reference TRBV5-1 and TRBJ2-3): KAGVTQTPRYLIKTRGQQVTLSCSPISGHRSVSWYQQTPGQGLQFLFEYFSETQRNKGNFPGRFSGRQFSNSRSEMNVSTLELGDSALYLCASSFMGLTDTQYFGPGTRLTVL.

The chain is built from TRBV27 and TRBJ1-2; perhaps TRBD1 as D (5 bases). CDR3 length: 13 residues. The germline V and J ends were trimmed by 6 bases and 4 bases, with 12 bases remaining between them. Germline loops: CDR1 MNHEY, CDR2 SMNVEV (reference sequence). CDR3 residues: CASRPVDSYGYTF. CDR3 DNA sequence: TGTGCCAGCAGGCCGGTAGACAGCTATGGCTACACCTTC.

This clone was detected once. The J gene is TRBJ2-7, the V gene TRBV12-5, with D possibly called TRBD1 or TRBD2 (7 bases each). The CDR3 covers 13 residues. V was pared by 5 bases and J by 3 bases, with 11 bases between. CDR1 is LGHNT, CDR2 FRNRAP, per germline. The CDR3 DNA reads TGTGCTAGTGGTACAGGGGAGGGCTACGAGCAGTACTTC. This codes for CASGTGEGYEQYF.

This chain joins TRBV7-2 and TRBJ2-1; D call uncertain. Looked up from germline, CDR1 is SGHTA and CDR2 is FQGNSA. This CDR3 has 12 residues. Deletions cut 2 bases from V and 15 bases from J, with 14 bases between. The CDR3 spells CASSLQVGNRFF. The CDR3, as DNA: TGTGCCAGCAGCTTACAAGTCGGAAACCGGTTCTTC. The full variable domain, completed using reference TRBV7-2 and TRBJ2-1, is GAGVSQSPSNKVTEKGKDVELRCDPISGHTALYWYRQSLGQGLEFLIYFQGNSAPDKSGLPSDRFSAERTGGSVSTLTIQRTQQEDSAVYLCASSLQVGNRFFGPGTRLTVL.

The V and J genes are TRBV10-3 and TRBJ2-5; no clear D gene. Germline loops: CDR1 ENHRY, CDR2 SYGVKD. The CDR3 sequence is 14 residues long. Trimming removed 0 bases at V and 3 bases at J, with 8 bases between. The CDR3 DNA is TGTGCCATCAGTGAGTCGCTAGGAAAAGAGACCCAGTACTTC. This translates into CAISESLGKETQYF.

The V call is TRBV15, the J call TRBJ1-1; 9 nucleotides line up with TRBD1. The V and J ends lost 5 bases and 6 bases, in that order; junction bases with no gene match: 7. The germline gives CDR1 LNHNV, CDR2 YYDKDF (reference sequence). This CDR3 is built from 14 residues. CDR3 sequence (DNA): TGTGCCACCAGCTCCGGGACAGGGAGCCCTGAAGCTTTCTTT. Encoded protein: CATSSGTGSPEAFF. Drawing the rest from reference TRBV15 and TRBJ1-1, the complete variable domain is DAMVIQNPRYQVTQFGKPVTLSCSQTLNHNVMYWYQQKSSQAPKLLFHYYDKDFNNEADTPDNFQSRRPNTSFCFLDIRSPGLGDTAMYLCATSSGTGSPEAFFGQGTRLTVV.